Presented here are 5 T cell receptor beta chains from one specimen sequenced in a study of T cells in women clearing cervical HPV infection. Data came from immunoSEQ multiplex PCR; TCRdb stores just in-frame clones and leaves some out. The listing records about 39,000 clones. The source material was blood buffy coat. These receptor sequences come from a woman aged 18 to 75 with a cervical HPV16 infection that either progressed to CIN3+ or cleared (not recorded which).

With regard to this clone: One end of the junction is discordant with germline, which a read error may explain. The read ends 3 residues early relative to the CDR3; the germline J gene fills the gap. The V call is TRBV19, the J call TRBJ2-7, with D possibly matching TRBD1 (6 bases). CDR1 is LNHDA, CDR2 SQIVND, per germline (reference sequence). The CDR3 is 17 residues long. The sequenced part of the CDR3 DNA is TGTGACAGTAGCCCCACCCATCTCCGGGACACCAGCGACGAG. Translation gives CDSSPTHLRDTSDE. The whole CDR3 protein reads CDSSPTHLRDTSDEQYF.

As concerns this clone: The observed sequence ends 3 residues before the CDR3 terminus, with the missing tail filled in from the germline J gene. The V and J genes are TRBV29-1 and TRBJ2-5, with D maybe TRBD2 (5 bases). The V end lost 5 bases, the J end lost 3 bases, and 13 bases lay between the germline ends. Germline V gene data show CDR1 as SQVTM and CDR2 as ANQGSEA. The length of the CDR3 is 13 residues. The sequenced part of the CDR3 DNA is TGCAGCGTTCGATACAGACTAAAAGAGACC. This translates into CSVRYRLKET. The complete CDR3 protein is CSVRYRLKETQYF.

For this clone: The sequence runs out 3 residues before the end of the CDR3; the remainder is reconstructed from the germline J gene. The rearrangement links TRBV7-9 to TRBJ2-7; D is perhaps TRBD1 (6 bases). In germline, CDR1 is SEHNR, CDR2 FQNEAQ (reference sequence). V lost 2 bases to trimming and J lost 6 bases, with 14 bases between them. This CDR3 has 14 amino acids. CDR3 DNA, as far as it was read: TGTGCCAGCAGCTTATCTCGCGGACAGCGCGAG. Encoded protein: CASSLSRGQRE. The whole CDR3 protein reads CASSLSRGQREQYF.

A remark on this clone: The CDR3 extends 3 residues past the end of the read, so its final part is completed from the germline J gene. The genes are TRBV6-2 or TRBV6-3 and TRBJ2-3; 7 bases map to TRBD1. The germline gives CDR1 MNHEY, CDR2 SVGEGT. The CDR3 contains 16 residues. The CDR3 bases that were read are TGTGCCAGCAGTTACCTTCTTACAGGGGCCGGAGAGACG. Translating gives CASSYLLTGAGET. From start to end, the CDR3 is CASSYLLTGAGETQYF.

Note on this clone: The read comes to an end 3 residues before the CDR3 does, leaving the germline J gene to fill in the end. The genes are TRBV20-1 and TRBJ2-2, with D uncertain. The V gene's germline CDR1 is DFQATT and CDR2 SNEGSKA (reference sequence). This CDR3 comprises 14 residues. CDR3 amino acids: CSAPRSLTNEKLFF. Incomplete CDR3 DNA: TGCAGTGCCCCTCGCAGTCTAACTAATGAAAAG.